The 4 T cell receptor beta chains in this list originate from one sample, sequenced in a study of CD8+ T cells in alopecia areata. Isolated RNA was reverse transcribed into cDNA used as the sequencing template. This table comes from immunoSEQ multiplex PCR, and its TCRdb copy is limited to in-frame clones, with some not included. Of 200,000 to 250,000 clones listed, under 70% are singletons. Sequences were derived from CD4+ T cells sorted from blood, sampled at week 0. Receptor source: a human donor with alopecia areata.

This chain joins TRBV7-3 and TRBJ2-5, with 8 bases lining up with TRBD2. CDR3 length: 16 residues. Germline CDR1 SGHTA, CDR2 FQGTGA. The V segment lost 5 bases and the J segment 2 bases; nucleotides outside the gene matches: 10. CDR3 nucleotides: TGTGCCAGCAGCCGCACACACGGGACTAGACAAGAGACCCAGTACTTC. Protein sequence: CASSRTHGTRQETQYF.

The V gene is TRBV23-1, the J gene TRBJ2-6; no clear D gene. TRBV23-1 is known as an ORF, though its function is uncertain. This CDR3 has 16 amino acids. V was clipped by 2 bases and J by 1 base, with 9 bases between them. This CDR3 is CASSQAGDSGANVLTF. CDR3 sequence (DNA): TGCGCCAGCAGTCAAGCTGGAGATTCTGGGGCCAACGTCCTGACTTTC.

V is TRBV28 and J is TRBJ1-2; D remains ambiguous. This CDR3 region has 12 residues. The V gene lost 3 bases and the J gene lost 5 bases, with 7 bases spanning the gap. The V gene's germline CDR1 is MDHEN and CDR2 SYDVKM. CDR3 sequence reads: CASSLPQYGYTF. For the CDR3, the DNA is TGTGCCAGCAGTTTGCCCCAGTATGGCTACACCTTC.

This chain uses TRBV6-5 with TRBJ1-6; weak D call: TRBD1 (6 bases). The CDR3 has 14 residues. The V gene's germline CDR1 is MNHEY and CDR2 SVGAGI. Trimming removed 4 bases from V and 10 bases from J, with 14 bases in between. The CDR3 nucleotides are TGTGCCAGCAGTTGGGAGGCCCAGGGGTCACCCCTCCACTTT. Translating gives CASSWEAQGSPLHF.